This TCR beta chain comes out of a study of cytomegalovirus exposure and HLA in healthy donors. Study findings and constraints: Presence/absence analyses rested on an assumption that sequencing depth was roughly uniform across donors. The study put 150 to 200 TCR beta chains on its list as cytomegalovirus-associated.

Concerning this clone itself: Its antigen is not identified.

The PCR ran on 60 Vbeta and 13 Jbeta primers. Libraries were prepared by immunoSEQ multiplex PCR; TCRdb keeps only in-frame clonotypes and omits some of them. Found here are more than 95,000 clones, about 81% of them singletons; the top ten hold 2.1%. The donors, nominally healthy at sampling, likely had unrecorded immune exposures. This TCR came from a man aged 25-45 years in good health and CMV-seronegative. The source material was PBMCs.

CDR3 sequence (DNA): TGTGCCAGCAGGCTGACATACACATTGGGAAACACCATATATTTT. It is translated as CASRLTYTLGNTIYF. The V and J genes are TRBV6-5 and TRBJ1-3; no clear D. The CDR3 covers 15 residues. The germline V and J ends were trimmed by 6 bases and 4 bases, with 16 bases remaining between them. Germline V gene lookup returns CDR1 MNHEY and CDR2 SVGAGI.